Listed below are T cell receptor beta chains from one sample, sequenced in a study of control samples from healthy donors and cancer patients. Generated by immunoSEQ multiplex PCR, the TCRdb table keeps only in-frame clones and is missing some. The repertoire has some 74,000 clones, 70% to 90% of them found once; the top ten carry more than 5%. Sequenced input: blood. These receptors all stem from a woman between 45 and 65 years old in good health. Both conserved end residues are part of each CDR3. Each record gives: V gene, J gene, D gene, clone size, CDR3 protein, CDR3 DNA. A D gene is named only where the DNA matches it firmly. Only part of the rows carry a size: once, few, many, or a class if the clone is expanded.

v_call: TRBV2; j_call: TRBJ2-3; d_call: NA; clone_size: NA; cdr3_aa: CASRGEGYTDTQYF; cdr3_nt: TGTGCCAGCCGAGGTGAGGGATACACAGATACGCAGTATTTT
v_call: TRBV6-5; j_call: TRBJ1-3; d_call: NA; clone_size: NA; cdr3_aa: CASSYGQGSGNTIYF; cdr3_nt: TGTGCCAGCAGTTACGGCCAGGGCTCTGGAAACACCATATATTTT
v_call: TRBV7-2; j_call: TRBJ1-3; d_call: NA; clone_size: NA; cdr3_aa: CASSSSFASGNTIYF; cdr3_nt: TGTGCCAGCAGTTCCTCCTTCGCCTCTGGAAACACCATATATTTT
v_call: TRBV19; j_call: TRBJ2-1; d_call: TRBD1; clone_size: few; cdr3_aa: CASSRSRDSTTSGQFF; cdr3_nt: TGTGCCAGTAGTAGATCCCGGGACAGTACAACAAGTGGGCAGTTCTTC
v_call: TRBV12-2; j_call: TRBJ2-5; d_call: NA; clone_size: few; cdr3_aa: CAPETQYF; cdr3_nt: TGTGCCCCGGAGACCCAGTACTTC
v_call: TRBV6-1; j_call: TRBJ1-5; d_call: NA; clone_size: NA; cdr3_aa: CASSEAWNSPQPQHF; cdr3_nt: TGTGCCAGCAGTGAAGCTTGGAATTCGCCCCAGCCCCAGCATTTT
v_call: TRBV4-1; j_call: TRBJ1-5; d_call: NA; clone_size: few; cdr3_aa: CASSQEGEWQPQHF; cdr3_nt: TGCGCCAGCAGCCAAGAGGGGGAATGGCAGCCCCAGCATTTT
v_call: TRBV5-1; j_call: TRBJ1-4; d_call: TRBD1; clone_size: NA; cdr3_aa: CASSRQGALEKLFF; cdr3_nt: TGCGCCAGCAGCCGACAGGGGGCTCTTGAAAAACTGTTTTTT
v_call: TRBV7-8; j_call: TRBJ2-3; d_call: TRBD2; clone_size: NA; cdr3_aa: CASSPRLAGSTDTQYF; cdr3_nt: TGTGCCAGCAGCCCCCGACTAGCGGGTAGCACAGATACGCAGTATTTT
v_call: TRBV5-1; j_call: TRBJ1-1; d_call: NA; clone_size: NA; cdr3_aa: CASSKQGMNTEAFF; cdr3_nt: TGCGCCAGCAGCAAACAGGGTATGAACACTGAAGCTTTCTTT
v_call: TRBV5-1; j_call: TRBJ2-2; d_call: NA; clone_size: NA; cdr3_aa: CASSYTSYRDGGSGELFF; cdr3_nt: TGCGCCAGCAGCTATACTTCGTACCGGGACGGAGGCTCCGGGGAGCTGTTTTTT
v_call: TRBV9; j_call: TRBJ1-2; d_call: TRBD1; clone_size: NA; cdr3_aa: CASSDHRGYTF; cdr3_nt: TGTGCCAGCAGCGACCACAGGGGTTACACCTTC
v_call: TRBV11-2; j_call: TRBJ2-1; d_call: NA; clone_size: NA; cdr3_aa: CASSLQLGDEQFF; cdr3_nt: TGTGCCAGCAGCTTACAGCTGGGGGACGAGCAGTTCTTC
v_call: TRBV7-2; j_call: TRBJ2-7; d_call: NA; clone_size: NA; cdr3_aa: CASSWDPYEQYF; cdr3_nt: TGTGCCAGCAGTTGGGACCCCTACGAGCAGTACTTC
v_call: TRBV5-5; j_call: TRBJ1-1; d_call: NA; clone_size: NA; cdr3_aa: CASSLSGASEAFF; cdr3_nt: TGTGCCAGCAGCTTGAGCGGGGCATCTGAAGCTTTCTTT